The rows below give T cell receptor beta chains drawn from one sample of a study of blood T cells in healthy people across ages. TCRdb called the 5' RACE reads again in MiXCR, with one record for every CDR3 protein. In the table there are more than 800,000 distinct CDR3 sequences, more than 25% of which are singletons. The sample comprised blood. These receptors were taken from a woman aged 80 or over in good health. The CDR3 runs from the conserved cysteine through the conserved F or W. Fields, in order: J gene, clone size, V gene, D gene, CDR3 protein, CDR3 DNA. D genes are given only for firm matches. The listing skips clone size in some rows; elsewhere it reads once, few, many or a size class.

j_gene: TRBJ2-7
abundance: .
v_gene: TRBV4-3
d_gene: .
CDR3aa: CASSQRGGERGYEQYF
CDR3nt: TGCGCCAGCAGCCAACGAGGGGGGGAGCGAGGATACGAGCAGTACTTC

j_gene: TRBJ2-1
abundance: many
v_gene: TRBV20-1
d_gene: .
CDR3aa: CSARVREGADYNEQFF
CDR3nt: TGCAGTGCTAGGGTCCGGGAGGGGGCAGACTACAATGAGCAGTTCTTC

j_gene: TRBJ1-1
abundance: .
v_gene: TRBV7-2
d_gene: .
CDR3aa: CASSLQHDLNTEAFF
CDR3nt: TGTGCCAGCAGCTTACAGCATGATCTGAACACTGAAGCTTTCTTT

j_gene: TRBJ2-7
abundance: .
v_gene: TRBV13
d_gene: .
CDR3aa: CASSLGSDPYEQYF
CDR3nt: TGTGCCAGCAGCTTAGGCTCCGATCCCTACGAGCAGTACTTC

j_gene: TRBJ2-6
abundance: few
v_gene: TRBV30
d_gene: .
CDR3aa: CAWAPQRGTSRSGANVLTF
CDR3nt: TGTGCCTGGGCCCCTCAACGGGGGACTTCGCGCTCTGGGGCCAACGTCCTGACTTTC

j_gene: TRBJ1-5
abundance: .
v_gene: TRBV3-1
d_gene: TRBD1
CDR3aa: CASSRATGAQPQHF
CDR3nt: TGTGCCAGCAGCCGGGCCACAGGGGCTCAGCCCCAGCATTTT

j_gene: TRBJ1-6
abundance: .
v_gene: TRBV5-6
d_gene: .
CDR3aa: CASSLDRYSPLHF
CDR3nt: TGTGCCAGCAGCTTGGATCGATATTCACCCCTCCACTTT

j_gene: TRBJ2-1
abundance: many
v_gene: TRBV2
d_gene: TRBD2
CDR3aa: CASSAWGTSGEEQFF
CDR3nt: TGTGCCAGCAGTGCTTGGGGGACTAGCGGGGAGGAGCAGTTCTTC

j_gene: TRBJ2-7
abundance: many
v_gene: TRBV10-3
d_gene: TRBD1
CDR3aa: CAISARQGDEQYF
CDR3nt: TGTGCCATCAGTGCCCGACAGGGAGACGAGCAGTACTTC

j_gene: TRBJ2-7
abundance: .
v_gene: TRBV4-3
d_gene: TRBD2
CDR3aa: CASSQDRWREAYEQYF
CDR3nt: TGCGCCAGCAGCCAAGATCGGTGGCGGGAGGCCTACGAGCAGTACTTC

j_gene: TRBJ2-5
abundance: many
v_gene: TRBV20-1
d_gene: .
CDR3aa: CSARTPGTVQKTQYF
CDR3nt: TGCAGTGCTCGAACGCCCGGAACAGTACAGAAGACCCAGTACTTC

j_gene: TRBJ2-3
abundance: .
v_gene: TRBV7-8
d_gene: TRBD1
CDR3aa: CASVRDRGRLRGDTQYF
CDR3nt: TGTGCCAGTGTACGGGACAGGGGTCGACTACGAGGAGATACGCAGTATTTT

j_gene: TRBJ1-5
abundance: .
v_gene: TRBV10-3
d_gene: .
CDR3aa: CAISDGQKSNQPQHF
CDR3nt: TGTGCCATCAGTGACGGACAAAAGAGCAATCAGCCCCAGCATTTT

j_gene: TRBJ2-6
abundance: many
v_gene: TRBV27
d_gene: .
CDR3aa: CASASLGAGANVLTF
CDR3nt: TGTGCCAGCGCATCTTTGGGGGCTGGGGCCAACGTCCTGACTTTC

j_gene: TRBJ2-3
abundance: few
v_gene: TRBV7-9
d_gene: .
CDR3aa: CASSLAEAGDTQYF
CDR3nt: TGTGCCAGCAGCTTAGCGGAGGCTGGGGATACGCAGTATTTT

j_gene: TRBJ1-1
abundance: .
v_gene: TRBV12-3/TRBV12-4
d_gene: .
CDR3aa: CASSFVSMNTETFF
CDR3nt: TGTGCCAGCAGCTTTGTCAGCATGAACACTGAAACTTTCTTT

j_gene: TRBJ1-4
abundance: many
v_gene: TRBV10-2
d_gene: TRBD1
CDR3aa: CASSPRLGQGDEKLFF
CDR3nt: TGCGCCAGCAGTCCCCGATTGGGACAGGGAGATGAAAAACTGTTTTTT

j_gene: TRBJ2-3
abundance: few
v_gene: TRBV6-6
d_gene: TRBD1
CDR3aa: CASSYGTGIDTQYF
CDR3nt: TGTGCCAGCAGTTACGGGACAGGAATAGATACGCAGTATTTT

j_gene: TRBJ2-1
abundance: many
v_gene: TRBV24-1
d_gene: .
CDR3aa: CATSDPPRTERQFF
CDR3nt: TGTGCCACCAGTGATCCGCCTCGGACAGAAAGGCAGTTCTTC

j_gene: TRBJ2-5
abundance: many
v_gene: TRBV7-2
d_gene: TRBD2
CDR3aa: CASSDRGGPQETQYF
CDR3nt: TGTGCCAGCAGTGACCGGGGGGGGCCTCAAGAGACCCAGTACTTC

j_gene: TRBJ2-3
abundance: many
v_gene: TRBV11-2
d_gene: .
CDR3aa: CASSQGGASTDTQYF
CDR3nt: TGTGCCAGCAGCCAAGGGGGGGCGAGCACAGATACGCAGTATTTT

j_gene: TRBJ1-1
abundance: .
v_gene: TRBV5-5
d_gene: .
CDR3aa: CASSPRQGITEAFF
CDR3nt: TGTGCCAGCAGCCCCCGGCAGGGAATTACTGAAGCTTTCTTT

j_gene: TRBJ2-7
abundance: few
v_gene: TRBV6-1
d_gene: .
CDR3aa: CASSVGHYEQYF
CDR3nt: TGTGCCAGCAGTGTTGGACATTACGAGCAGTACTTC

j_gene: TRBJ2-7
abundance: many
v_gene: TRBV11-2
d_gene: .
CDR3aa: CASSGSQGYEQYF
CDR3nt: TGTGCCAGCAGCGGATCGCAGGGATATGAGCAGTACTTC

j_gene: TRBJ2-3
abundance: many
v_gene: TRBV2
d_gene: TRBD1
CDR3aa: CASRGDSLGTQYF
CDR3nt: TGTGCCAGCAGGGGGGACAGTTTAGGCACGCAGTATTTT

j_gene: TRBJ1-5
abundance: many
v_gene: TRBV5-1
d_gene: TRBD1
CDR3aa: CASSLTGGKGNQPQHF
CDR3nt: TGCGCCAGCAGCTTGACAGGGGGCAAGGGCAATCAGCCCCAGCATTTT

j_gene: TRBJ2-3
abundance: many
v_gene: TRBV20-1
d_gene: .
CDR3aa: CSASSYRTRVDGTQYF
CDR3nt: TGCAGTGCTAGTTCCTATCGGACTCGAGTCGATGGGACGCAGTATTTT

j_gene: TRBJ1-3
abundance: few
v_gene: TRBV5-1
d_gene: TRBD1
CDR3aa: CASSLGTGNTIYF
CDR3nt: TGCGCCAGCAGCTTGGGGACAGGGAACACCATATATTTT

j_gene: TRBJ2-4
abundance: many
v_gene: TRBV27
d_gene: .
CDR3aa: CASSSLSGTSGKNIQYF
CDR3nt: TGTGCCAGCAGTTCCTTATCGGGGACAAGCGGGAAAAACATTCAGTACTTC

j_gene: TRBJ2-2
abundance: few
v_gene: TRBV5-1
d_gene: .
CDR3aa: CASSFPTGTTGELFF
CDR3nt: TGCGCCAGCAGCTTCCCGACAGGAACCACCGGGGAGCTGTTTTTT

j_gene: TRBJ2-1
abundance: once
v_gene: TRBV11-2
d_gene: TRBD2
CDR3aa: CASSLGLAGGRNEQFF
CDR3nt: TGTGCCAGCAGCCTCGGTCTAGCGGGGGGTAGGAATGAGCAGTTCTTC

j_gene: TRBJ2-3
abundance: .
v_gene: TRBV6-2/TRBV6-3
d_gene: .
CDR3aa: CASSYKFGEGANTDTQYF
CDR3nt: TGTGCCAGCAGTTACAAGTTCGGGGAGGGGGCCAACACAGATACGCAGTATTTT

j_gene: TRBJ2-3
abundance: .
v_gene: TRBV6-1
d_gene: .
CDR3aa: CASSKEGTGSSTDTQYF
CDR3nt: TGTGCCAGCTCAAAGGAAGGGACTGGCTCTAGCACAGATACGCAGTATTTT